This T cell receptor (beta chain) was obtained from a study of beta chain features in type 1 diabetes. V was pared by 5 bases and J by 2 bases, with 1 base of the junction left unmatched. The CDR3 totals 12 residues. CDR1 is SQVTM, CDR2 ANQGSEA, per germline. General study results and limits: VDJ junctions in type 1 diabetes patients carried more deletions and fewer insertions. A potential influence of HLA type upon TCRB rearrangement remained unresolved herein. Shortening of TCRB CDR3s, moderate but significant, appeared in all four CD4+ subsets of Type 1 diabetes patients.

Expressed TCRB transcripts were sequenced after all isolated RNA was converted to cDNA. It was found that naive, central memory and regulatory T cell samples averaged roughly 3.5 million reads. Generated by immunoSEQ multiplex PCR, the TCRdb table keeps only in-frame clones and is missing some. Of 40,000 or so clones detected, roughly 68% appear once; the ten largest clones hold about 2%. Remarks on this clone: The target antigen is unknown.

Sequenced input: Tregs from blood. This TCR was sampled from a woman aged 18 to 35 with type 1 diabetes. This rearrangement joins TRBV29-1 to TRBJ2-7, with 9 bases that match TRBD1. CDR3 bases: TGCAGCGTTAGGGACAGGGCCTACGAGCAGTACTTC. Translated: CSVRDRAYEQYF.